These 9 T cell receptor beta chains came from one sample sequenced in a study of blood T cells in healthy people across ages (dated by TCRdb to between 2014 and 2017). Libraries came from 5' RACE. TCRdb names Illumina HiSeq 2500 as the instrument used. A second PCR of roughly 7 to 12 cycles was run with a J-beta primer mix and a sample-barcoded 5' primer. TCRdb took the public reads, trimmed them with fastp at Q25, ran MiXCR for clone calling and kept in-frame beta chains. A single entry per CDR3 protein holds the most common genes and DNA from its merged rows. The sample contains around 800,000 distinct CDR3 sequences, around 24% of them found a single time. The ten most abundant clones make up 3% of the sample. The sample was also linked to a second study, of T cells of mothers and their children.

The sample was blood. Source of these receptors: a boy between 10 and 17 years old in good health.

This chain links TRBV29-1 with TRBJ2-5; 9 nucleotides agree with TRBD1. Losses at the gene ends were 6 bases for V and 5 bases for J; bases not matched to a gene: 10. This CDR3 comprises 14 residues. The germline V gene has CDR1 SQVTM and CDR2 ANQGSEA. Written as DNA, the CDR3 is TGCAGCGTGGCGGGACAGGGTTTGGCTGAGACCCAGTACTTC. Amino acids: CSVAGQGLAETQYF.

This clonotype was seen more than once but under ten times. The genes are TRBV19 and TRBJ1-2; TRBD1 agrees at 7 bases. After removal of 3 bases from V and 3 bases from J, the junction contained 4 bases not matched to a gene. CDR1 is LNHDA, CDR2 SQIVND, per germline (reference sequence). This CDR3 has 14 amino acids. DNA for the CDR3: TGTGCCAGTAGTATGAGAGACAGGGACTATGGCTACACCTTC. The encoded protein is CASSMRDRDYGYTF.

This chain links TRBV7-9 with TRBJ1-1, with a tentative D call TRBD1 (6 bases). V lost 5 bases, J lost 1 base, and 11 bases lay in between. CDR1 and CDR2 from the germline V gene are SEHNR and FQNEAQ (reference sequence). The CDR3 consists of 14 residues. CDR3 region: CASSPRDKNTEAFF. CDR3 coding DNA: TGTGCCAGCAGCCCCAGGGACAAGAACACTGAAGCTTTCTTT.

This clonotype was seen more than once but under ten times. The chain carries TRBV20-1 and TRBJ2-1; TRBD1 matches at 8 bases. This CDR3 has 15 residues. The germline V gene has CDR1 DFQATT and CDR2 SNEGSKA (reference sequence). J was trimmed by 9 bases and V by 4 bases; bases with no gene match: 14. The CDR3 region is CSATGTGSQGGEQFF. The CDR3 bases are TGCAGTGCTACCGGGACAGGCTCCCAAGGTGGTGAGCAGTTCTTC.

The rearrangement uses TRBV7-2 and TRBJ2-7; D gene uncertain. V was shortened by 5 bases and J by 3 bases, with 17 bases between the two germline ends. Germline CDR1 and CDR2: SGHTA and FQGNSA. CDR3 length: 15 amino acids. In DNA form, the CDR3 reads TGTGCCAGCAGCGCCCGGCACGGGTATAACTACGAGCAGTACTTC. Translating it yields CASSARHGYNYEQYF.

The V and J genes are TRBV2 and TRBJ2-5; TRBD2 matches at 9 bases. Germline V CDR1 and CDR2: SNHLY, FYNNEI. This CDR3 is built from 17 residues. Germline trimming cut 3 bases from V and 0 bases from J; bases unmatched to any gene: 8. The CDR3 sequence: CASSEGVAGAHQETQYF. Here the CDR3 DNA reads TGTGCCAGCAGTGAGGGAGTAGCGGGGGCCCACCAAGAGACCCAGTACTTC.

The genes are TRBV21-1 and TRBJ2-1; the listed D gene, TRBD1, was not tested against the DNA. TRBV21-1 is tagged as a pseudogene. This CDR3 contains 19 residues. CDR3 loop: CASGTGTGYLRGLYNEQFF. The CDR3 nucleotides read TGTGCCAGCGGGACCGGGACAGGGTACCTTCGGGGCCTATACAATGAGCAGTTCTTC.

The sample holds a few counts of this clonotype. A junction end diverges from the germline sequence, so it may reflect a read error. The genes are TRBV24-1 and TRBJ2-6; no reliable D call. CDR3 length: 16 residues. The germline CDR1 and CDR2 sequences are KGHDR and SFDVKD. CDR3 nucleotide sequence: TGTGCCATCAGTGATAGGCGACTCTCTGGGGCCAACGTCCTGACTTTC. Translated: CAISDRRLSGANVLTF.

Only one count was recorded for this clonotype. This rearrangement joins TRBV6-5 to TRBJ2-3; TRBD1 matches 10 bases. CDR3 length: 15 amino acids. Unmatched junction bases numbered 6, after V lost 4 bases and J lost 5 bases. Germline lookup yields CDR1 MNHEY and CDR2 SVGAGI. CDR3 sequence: CASSFGQGVVDTQYF. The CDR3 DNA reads TGTGCCAGCAGTTTTGGACAGGGGGTGGTAGATACGCAGTATTTT.